This T cell receptor (beta chain) stems from a study of blood T cell repertoires in COVID-19. In the study overall: Donors in the United States, Italy and Spain gave samples during acute or convalescent COVID-19. From T cells, B-cell-depleted T cells, or PBMCs came the material, which was cDNA or gDNA.

Original data processing: Reference gene primer amplification in the assay estimated nucleated cell counts. The method was immunoSEQ multiplex PCR; TCRdb's version includes in-frame clones alone and lacks a portion of them. V, J and clone size are taken as reported in that table, and D and trimming were inferred from the DNA itself. This sample yields 250,000 to 350,000 clones, of which 70% to 90% are seen a single time; under 15% belongs to the top ten. Trimming removed 6 bases at V and 8 bases at J, with 19 bases between. CDR3 length equals 15 residues. Germline assignment: CDR1 SNHLY and CDR2 FYNNEI.

Sequenced: peripheral blood. The sequence derives from a woman aged 55-69 years with acute or convalescent COVID-19. This chain links TRBV2 with TRBJ2-2; maybe TRBD2 (6 bases). CDR3 residues: CASRNAGIPGGELFF. DNA for the CDR3: TGTGCCAGCAGGAACGCGGGGATCCCGGGGGGGGAGCTGTTTTTT.